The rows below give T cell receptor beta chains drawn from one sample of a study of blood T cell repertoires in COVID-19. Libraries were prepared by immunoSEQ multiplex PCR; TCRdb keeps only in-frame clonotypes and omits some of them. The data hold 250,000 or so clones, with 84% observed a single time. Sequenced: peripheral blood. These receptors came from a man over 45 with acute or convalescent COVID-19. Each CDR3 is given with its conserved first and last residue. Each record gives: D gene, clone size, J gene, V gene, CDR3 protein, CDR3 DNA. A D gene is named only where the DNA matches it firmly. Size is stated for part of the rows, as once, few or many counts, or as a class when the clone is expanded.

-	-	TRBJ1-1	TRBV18	CASSLTGRGVGDTEAFF	TGTGCCAGCTCACTCACAGGTAGGGGCGTAGGGGACACTGAAGCTTTCTTT
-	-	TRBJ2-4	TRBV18	CASSGGLVKAKNIQYF	TGTGCCAGCTCCGGGGGGCTCGTGAAAGCCAAAAACATTCAGTACTTC
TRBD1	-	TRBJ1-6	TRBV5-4	CASSLGTGNNSPLHF	TGTGCCAGCAGCTTAGGGACAGGAAATAATTCACCCCTCCACTTT
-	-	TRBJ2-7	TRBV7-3	CASSPDWMSSYEQYF	TGTGCCAGCAGCCCGGACTGGATGAGCTCCTACGAGCAGTACTTC
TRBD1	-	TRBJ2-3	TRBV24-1	CATDEGASTDTQYF	TGTGCCACCGATGAGGGGGCTAGCACAGATACGCAGTATTTT
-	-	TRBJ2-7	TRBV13	CASSLDRIHEQYF	TGTGCCAGCAGCTTAGACAGGATCCACGAGCAGTACTTC
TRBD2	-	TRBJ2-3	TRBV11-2	CASSTVGRAEDTQYF	TGTGCCAGCAGCACCGTTGGGAGGGCCGAAGATACGCAGTATTTT
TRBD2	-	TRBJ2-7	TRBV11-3	CASSFPGRDEQYF	TGTGCCAGCAGCTTCCCGGGGAGGGACGAGCAGTACTTC
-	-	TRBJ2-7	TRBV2	CASKYSYEQYF	TGTGCCAGCAAATACTCCTACGAGCAGTACTTC
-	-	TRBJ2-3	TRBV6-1	CASSEGKVGADTQYF	TGTGCCAGCAGTGAAGGGAAGGTGGGAGCAGATACGCAGTATTTT
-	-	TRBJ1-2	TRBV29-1	CSVESAYPYGYTF	TGCAGCGTTGAGTCCGCGTACCCCTATGGCTACACCTTC
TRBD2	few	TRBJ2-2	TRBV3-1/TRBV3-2	CASSQASGYTGELFF	TGTGCCAGCAGCCAGGCTAGCGGATACACCGGGGAGCTGTTTTTT